A single sample gave rise to the 8 T cell receptor beta chains below, sequenced in a study of CD8 T cells in ankylosing spondylitis. Each CDR3 protein gets one entry after TCRdb re-called the 5' RACE reads with MiXCR. The sample gives some 250,000 distinct CDR3 sequences, roughly a quarter of which show up once; 0.5% to 0.75% is in the top ten. Sequencing input: blood, either unsorted or a sorted T cell fraction (not recorded which). These receptors were collected from a male donor with ankylosing spondylitis or in good health (not recorded which).

The chain carries TRBV12-3 or TRBV12-4 and TRBJ1-5; no firm D call. The length of the CDR3 is 15 residues. V was cut by 5 bases and J by 7 bases, with 18 bases left in between. CDR3 bases: TGTGCCAGCAGTACCAGGACGGGATGGTCACAGCCCCAGCATTTT. Protein product: CASSTRTGWSQPQHF.

This clonotype was detected many times. V gene TRBV20-1 combines with J gene TRBJ1-2, with D possibly TRBD1 on 6 matching bases. V shed 7 bases and J shed 0 bases, with 12 bases lying between them. The CDR3 extends over 13 amino acids. Germline loops: CDR1 DFQATT, CDR2 SNEGSKA (reference sequence). The CDR3 sequence is CSGVGHSNYGYTF. CDR3 DNA sequence: TGCAGTGGAGTGGGACACTCTAACTATGGCTACACCTTC.

The chain uses TRBV5-1 and TRBJ2-7; tentative D call: TRBD1 (6 bases). V lost 4 bases to trimming and J lost 4 bases, with 12 bases between them. The length of the CDR3 is 13 residues. CDR1 and CDR2 (germline): SGHRS, YFSETQ. The CDR3 spells CASSPGQIYEQYF. CDR3 in DNA: TGCGCCAGCAGCCCCGGACAGATATACGAGCAGTACTTC.

This clonotype has ten or more counts. This chain connects TRBV10-1 to TRBJ2-3; a weak D match, TRBD2 (6 bases). Germline CDR1 reads WNHNN; CDR2 reads SYGVQD (reference sequence). The CDR3 has 15 amino acids. V lost 4 bases to trimming and J lost 0 bases, with 11 bases between them. DNA of the CDR3: TGCGCCAGCAGTGCCCCTCGGGGGAGCACAGATACGCAGTATTTT. As protein: CASSAPRGSTDTQYF.

The rearrangement uses TRBV7-9 and TRBJ1-6; 8 bases agree with TRBD1. V lost 5 bases and J lost 9; bases outside the gene matches: 9. Germline V gives CDR1 SEHNR, CDR2 FQNEAQ (reference sequence). This CDR3 contains 15 residues. CDR3 nucleotide sequence: TGTGCCAGCAGCGCCCAACAGGGGGTAGGTTCACCCCTCCACTTT. Translating gives CASSAQQGVGSPLHF.

The J gene is TRBJ2-7, the V gene TRBV4-1; TRBD2 matches 12 bases. CDR3 size: 16 residues. With 1 base clipped from V and 3 bases from J, the junction kept 4 bases outside the gene matches. CDR1 MGHRA and CDR2 YSYEKL come from the germline V gene. The CDR3 DNA sequence: TGCGCCAGCAGCCAAGTCCGGACTAGCGGGGTCTACGAGCAGTACTTC. Its translation: CASSQVRTSGVYEQYF.

The chain has TRBV12-3 or TRBV12-4 and TRBJ2-5, with a possible D match to TRBD2 (6 bases). The CDR3 is 13 residues long. V was trimmed by 3 bases and J by 5 bases, leaving 10 bases between them. DNA of the CDR3: TGTGCCAGCAGTTTCCGGGGGTCTGAGACCCAGTACTTC. It translates to CASSFRGSETQYF.

V and J are TRBV10-3 and TRBJ1-2, with TRBD1 matching 9 bases. Per the germline V gene, CDR1 is ENHRY and CDR2 is SYGVKD. CDR3 length: 15 residues. V was pared by 0 bases and J by 6 bases, with 5 bases of the junction left unmatched. This CDR3 is CAISESDRGTHGYTF. The CDR3, as DNA: TGTGCCATCAGTGAGTCGGACAGGGGAACCCATGGCTACACCTTC.